This T cell receptor beta chain stems from a study of blood T cell repertoires in COVID-19. Germline CDR1 is MGHRA and CDR2 is YSYEKL. V shed 4 bases, J shed 4 bases, and the junction held 10 bases outside the gene matches. The CDR3 length is 17 residues. Sequenced by immunoSEQ multiplex PCR; TCRdb stores in-frame clones only, minus some. The table shows some 50,000 clones, with more than 80% occurring only once. This receptor was identified in a man older than 75 in a cohort sampled during active COVID-19. The sequenced sample consisted of peripheral blood. V and J are TRBV4-1 and TRBJ1-2, with 12 bases that match TRBD1. CDR3: CASSPWGTGGGSYGYTF. The CDR3 nucleotides are TGCGCCAGCAGCCCTTGGGGGACAGGGGGCGGGAGCTATGGCTACACCTTC.